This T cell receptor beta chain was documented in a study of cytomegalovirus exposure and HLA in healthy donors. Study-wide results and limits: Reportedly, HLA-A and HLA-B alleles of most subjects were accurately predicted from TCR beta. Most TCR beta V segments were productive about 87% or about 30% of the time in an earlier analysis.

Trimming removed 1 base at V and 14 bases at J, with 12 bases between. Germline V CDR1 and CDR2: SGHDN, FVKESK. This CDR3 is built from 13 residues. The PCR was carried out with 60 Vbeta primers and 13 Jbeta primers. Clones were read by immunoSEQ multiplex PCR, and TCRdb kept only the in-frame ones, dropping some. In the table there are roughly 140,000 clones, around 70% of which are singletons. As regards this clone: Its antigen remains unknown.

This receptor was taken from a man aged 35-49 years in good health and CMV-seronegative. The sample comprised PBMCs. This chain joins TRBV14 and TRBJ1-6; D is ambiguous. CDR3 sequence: CASSQVGLGTLHF. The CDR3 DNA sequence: TGTGCCAGCAGCCAAGTCGGATTGGGCACCCTCCACTTT.